The sequence of this T cell receptor (beta chain) was determined in a study of T-cell memory formation after mild COVID-19. TCRdb reprocessed the 5' RACE reads via MiXCR and lists one record per CDR3 protein. Of around 300,000 distinct CDR3 sequences listed, 13% were seen once; the top ten hold around 21%. Study observations and caveats: CD4+ contracting clones lay mainly in CM and EM, CD8+ ones in EMRA.

This clonotype came up a few times. The target antigen is unknown. V was shortened by 2 bases and J by 4 bases, with 14 bases between the two germline ends. Germline V lookup: CDR1 SGHTA, CDR2 FQGNSA. The CDR3 has 15 amino acids. The sequence derives from a young man who had mild COVID-19 (a few samples of this study predate the infection). Cell type and time point are not known. The chain recombines TRBV7-2 with TRBJ1-1, with D perhaps TRBD1 (5 bases). Sequencing was performed on PBMCs or a T cell subset sorted from them (not recorded which). For the CDR3, the DNA is TGTGCCAGCAGCTTATTTATCGGGGCTGGCACTGAAGCTTTCTTT. As protein: CASSLFIGAGTEAFF.